This T cell receptor (beta chain) was sequenced in a study of cytomegalovirus exposure and HLA in healthy donors. About the study: Among about 179 million T cells, an earlier analysis found 117 million unique TCR beta sequences. Study-wide results and caveats: Presence/absence analyses took donor sequencing depth as roughly uniform.

It was with 60 Vbeta and 13 Jbeta primers that the PCR ran. Clones were sequenced by immunoSEQ multiplex PCR, and TCRdb holds only the in-frame ones, with some missing. Of around 99,000 clones listed, around 76% are singletons. Germline V lookup: CDR1 SEHNR, CDR2 FQNEAQ (reference sequence). V was shortened by 3 bases and J by 1 base, with 19 bases between the two germline ends. This CDR3 has 19 amino acids. Worth noting for this clone: The target antigen is unknown.

This chain links TRBV7-9 with TRBJ2-6; D possibly corresponds to TRBD1 (6 bases). The TCR originated in a man in his late teens or twenties in good health and CMV-seronegative. The sequenced sample consisted of PBMCs. The CDR3 is CASSFSGVFFRSGANVLTF. The CDR3 DNA reads as TGTGCCAGCAGCTTCTCAGGGGTTTTTTTTAGATCTGGGGCCAACGTCCTGACTTTC.